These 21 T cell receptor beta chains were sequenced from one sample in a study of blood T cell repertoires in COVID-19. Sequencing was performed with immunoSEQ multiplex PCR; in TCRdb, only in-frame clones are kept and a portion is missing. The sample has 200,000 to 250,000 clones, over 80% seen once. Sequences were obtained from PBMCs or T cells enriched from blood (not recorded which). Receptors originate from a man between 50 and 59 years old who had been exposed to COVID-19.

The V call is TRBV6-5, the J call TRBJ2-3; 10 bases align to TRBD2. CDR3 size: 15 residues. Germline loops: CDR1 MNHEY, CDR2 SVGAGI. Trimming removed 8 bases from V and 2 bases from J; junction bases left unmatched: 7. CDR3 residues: CASGLSGRATDTQYF. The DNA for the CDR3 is TGTGCCAGCGGCCTAAGCGGGAGGGCCACAGATACGCAGTATTTT.

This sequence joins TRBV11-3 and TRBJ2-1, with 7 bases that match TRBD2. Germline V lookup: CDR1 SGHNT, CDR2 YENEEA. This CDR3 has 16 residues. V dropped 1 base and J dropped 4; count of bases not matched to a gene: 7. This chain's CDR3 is CASSLVISGLYNEQFF. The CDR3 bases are TGTGCCAGCAGCTTAGTTATTAGCGGGTTATACAATGAGCAGTTCTTC. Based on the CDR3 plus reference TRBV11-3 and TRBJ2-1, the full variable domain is EAGVVQSPRYKIIEKKQPVAFWCNPISGHNTLYWYLQNLGQGPELLIRYENEEAVDDSQLPKDRFSAERLKGVDSTLKIQPAELGDSAVYLCASSLVISGLYNEQFFGPGTRLTVL.

The CDR3, as DNA: TGTGCCAGCAGCCGAATCGGGACAGGGGTCAGTGGCTACACCTTC. Residues: CASSRIGTGVSGYTF. The J gene is TRBJ1-2, the V gene TRBV27; 10 nucleotides match TRBD1. Germline V CDR1 and CDR2: MNHEY, SMNVEV (reference sequence). This CDR3 region has 15 residues. V dropped 6 bases and J dropped 7; count of bases not matched to a gene: 11.

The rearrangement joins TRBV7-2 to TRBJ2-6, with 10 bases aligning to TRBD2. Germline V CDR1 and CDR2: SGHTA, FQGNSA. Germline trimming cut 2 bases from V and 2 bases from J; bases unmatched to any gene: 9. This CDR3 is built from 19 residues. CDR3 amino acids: CASSLRSIGTSAGANVLTF. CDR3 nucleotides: TGTGCCAGCAGCTTAAGGTCAATTGGGACTAGCGCTGGGGCCAACGTCCTGACTTTC.

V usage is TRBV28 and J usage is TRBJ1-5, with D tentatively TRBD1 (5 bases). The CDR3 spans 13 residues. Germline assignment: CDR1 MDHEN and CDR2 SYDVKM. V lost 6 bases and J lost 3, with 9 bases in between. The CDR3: CASRRQYNQPQHF. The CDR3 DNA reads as TGTGCCAGCAGGCGACAGTACAATCAGCCCCAGCATTTT.

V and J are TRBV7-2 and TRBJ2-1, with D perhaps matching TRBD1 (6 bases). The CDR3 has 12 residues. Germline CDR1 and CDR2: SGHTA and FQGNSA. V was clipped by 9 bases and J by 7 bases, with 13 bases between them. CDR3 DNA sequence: TGTGCCAGTAAACAGGGACGGAATGAGCAGTTCTTC. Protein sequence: CASKQGRNEQFF.

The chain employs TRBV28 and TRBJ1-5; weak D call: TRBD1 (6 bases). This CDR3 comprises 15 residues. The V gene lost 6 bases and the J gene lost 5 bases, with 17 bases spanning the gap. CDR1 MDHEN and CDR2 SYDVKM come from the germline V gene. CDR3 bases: TGTGCCAGCAGCCCCATCCGACAGGCCCATCAGCCCCAGCATTTT. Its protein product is CASSPIRQAHQPQHF.

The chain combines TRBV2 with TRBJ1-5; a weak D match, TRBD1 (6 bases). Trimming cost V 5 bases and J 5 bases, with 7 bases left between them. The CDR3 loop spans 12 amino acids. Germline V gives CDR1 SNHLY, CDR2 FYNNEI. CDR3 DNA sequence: TGTGCCAGCAGTAGACAGGATCAGCCCCAGCATTTT. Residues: CASSRQDQPQHF.

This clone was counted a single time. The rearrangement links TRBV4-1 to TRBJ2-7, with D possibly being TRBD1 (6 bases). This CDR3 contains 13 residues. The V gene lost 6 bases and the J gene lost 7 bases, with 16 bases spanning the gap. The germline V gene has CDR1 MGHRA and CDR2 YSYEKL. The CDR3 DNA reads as TGCGCCAGCAGGAAACAGGGAACTCGGGAGCAGTACTTC. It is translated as CASRKQGTREQYF.

CDR3 DNA sequence: TGTGCCAGCAGCCTCTCAGATACGCAGTATTTT. Translation: CASSLSDTQYF. The chain combines TRBV7-3 with TRBJ2-3; no firm D call. Trimming stripped 5 bases from V and 4 bases from J, with 4 bases between. The germline CDR1 and CDR2 sequences are SGHTA and FQGTGA. The CDR3 is 11 amino acids.

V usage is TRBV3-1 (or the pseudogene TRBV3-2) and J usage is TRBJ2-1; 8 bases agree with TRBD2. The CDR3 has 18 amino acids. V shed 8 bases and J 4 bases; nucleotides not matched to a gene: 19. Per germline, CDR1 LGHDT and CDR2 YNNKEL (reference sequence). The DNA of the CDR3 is TGTGCCAGCTCGTGGGGACTACCAGCGGGAGTTGGGTACAATGAGCAGTTCTTC. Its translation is CASSWGLPAGVGYNEQFF.

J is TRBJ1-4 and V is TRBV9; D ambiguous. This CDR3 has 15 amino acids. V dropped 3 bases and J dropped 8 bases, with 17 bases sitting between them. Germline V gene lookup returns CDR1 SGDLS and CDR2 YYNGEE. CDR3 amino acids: CASSASPAGYEKLFF. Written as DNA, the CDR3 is TGTGCCAGCAGCGCTTCGCCCGCGGGGTACGAAAAACTGTTTTTT.

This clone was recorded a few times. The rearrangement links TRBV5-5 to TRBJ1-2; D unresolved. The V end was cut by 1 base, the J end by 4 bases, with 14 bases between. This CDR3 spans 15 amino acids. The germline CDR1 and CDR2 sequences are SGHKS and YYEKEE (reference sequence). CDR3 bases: TGTGCCAGCAGCTTGTCTGGCGTCGGAGCCTATGGCTACACCTTC. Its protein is CASSLSGVGAYGYTF.

This CDR3 reads CASSRERSPYEQYF. For the CDR3, the DNA is TGTGCCAGCAGCCGGGAGCGTAGCCCCTACGAGCAGTACTTC. V and J are TRBV2 and TRBJ2-7, with TRBD2 as a possible D gene (6 bases). Germline lookup yields CDR1 SNHLY and CDR2 FYNNEI. V was shortened by 6 bases and J by 2 bases, with 14 bases between the two germline ends. The CDR3 totals 14 residues.

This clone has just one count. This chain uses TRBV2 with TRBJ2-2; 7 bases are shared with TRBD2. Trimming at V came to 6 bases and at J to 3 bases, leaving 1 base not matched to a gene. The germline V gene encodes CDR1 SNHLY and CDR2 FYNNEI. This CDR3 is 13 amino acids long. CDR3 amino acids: CASRLAYTGELFF. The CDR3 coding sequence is TGTGCCAGCAGACTAGCGTACACCGGGGAGCTGTTTTTT.

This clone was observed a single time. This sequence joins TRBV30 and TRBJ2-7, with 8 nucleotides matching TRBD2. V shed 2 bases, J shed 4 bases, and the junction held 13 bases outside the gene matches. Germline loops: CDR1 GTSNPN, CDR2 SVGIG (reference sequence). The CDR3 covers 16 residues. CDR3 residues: CAWSIGGGFFTYEQYF. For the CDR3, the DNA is TGTGCCTGGAGTATTGGCGGGGGGTTTTTTACTTACGAGCAGTACTTC.

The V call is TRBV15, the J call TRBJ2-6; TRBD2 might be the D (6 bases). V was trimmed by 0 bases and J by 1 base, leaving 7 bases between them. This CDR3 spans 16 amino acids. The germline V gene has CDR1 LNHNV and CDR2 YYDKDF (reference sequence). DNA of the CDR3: TGTGCCACCAGCAGAGACGGAGGGTCTGGGGCCAACGTCCTGACTTTC. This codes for CATSRDGGSGANVLTF.

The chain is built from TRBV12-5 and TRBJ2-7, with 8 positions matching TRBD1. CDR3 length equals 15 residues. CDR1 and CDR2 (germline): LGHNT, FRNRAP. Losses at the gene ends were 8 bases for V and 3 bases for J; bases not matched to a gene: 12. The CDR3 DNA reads TGTGCTAGTAGGCCCCTCGGACAGGGCTGCTACGAGCAGTACGTC. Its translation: CASRPLGQGCYEQYV.

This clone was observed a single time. CDR3 sequence: CATGLAGGKTQYF. DNA of the CDR3: TGTGCCACCGGACTAGCGGGGGGAAAGACCCAGTACTTC. The V gene is TRBV10-3, the J gene TRBJ2-5, with 14 bases identical to TRBD2. Trimming at V came to 10 bases and at J to 6 bases, leaving 4 bases not matched to a gene. This CDR3 is 13 amino acids long. Germline V gene lookup returns CDR1 ENHRY and CDR2 SYGVKD.

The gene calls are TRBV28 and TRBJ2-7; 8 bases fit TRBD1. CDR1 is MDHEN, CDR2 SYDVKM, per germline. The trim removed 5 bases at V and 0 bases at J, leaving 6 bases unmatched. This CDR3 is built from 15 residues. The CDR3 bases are TGTGCCAGCAGTCCTGCCGGGACAGGCTCCTACGAGCAGTACTTC. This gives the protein CASSPAGTGSYEQYF.

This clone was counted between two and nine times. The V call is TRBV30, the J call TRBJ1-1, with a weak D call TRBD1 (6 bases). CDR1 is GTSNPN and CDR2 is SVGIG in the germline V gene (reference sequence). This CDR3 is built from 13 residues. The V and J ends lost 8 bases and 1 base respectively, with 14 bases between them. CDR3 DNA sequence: TGTGCCCTAACGGGACACTCGAACACTGAAGCTTTCTTT. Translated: CALTGHSNTEAFF. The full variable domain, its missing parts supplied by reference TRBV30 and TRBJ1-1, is SQTIHQWPATLVQPVGSPLSLECTVEGTSNPNLYWYRQAAGRGLQLLFYSVGIGQISSEVPQNLSASRPQDRQFILSSKKLLLSDSGFYLCALTGHSNTEAFFGQGTRLTVV.